The present T cell receptor beta chain was sequenced within a study of radiation and T cells in renal cell carcinoma. This CDR3 spans 15 amino acids. Per the germline V gene, CDR1 is SGHAT and CDR2 is FQNNGV. The ends were cut back, 0 bases at V and 2 bases at J, with 8 bases in the middle. Regarding time point: blood 4 weeks post-SBRT, at nephrectomy. Treatment of the sample: 15 Gy SBRT to primary tumor, nephrectomy 4 weeks later. Sequencing was performed with immunoSEQ multiplex PCR; in TCRdb, only in-frame clones are kept and a portion is missing. The repertoire has over 60,000 clones, around four fifths of them found once; the top ten carry 2.4%.

The receptor's source is a woman aged 55-75 years with renal cell carcinoma. The chain is built from TRBV11-2 and TRBJ2-1; no clear D. The specimen comprised blood, sampled from a patient whose treatment included radiotherapy and nephrectomy. CDR3 region: CASSLEGYAYNEQFF. CDR3 sequence (DNA): TGTGCCAGCAGCTTAGAGGGGTACGCCTACAATGAGCAGTTCTTC.